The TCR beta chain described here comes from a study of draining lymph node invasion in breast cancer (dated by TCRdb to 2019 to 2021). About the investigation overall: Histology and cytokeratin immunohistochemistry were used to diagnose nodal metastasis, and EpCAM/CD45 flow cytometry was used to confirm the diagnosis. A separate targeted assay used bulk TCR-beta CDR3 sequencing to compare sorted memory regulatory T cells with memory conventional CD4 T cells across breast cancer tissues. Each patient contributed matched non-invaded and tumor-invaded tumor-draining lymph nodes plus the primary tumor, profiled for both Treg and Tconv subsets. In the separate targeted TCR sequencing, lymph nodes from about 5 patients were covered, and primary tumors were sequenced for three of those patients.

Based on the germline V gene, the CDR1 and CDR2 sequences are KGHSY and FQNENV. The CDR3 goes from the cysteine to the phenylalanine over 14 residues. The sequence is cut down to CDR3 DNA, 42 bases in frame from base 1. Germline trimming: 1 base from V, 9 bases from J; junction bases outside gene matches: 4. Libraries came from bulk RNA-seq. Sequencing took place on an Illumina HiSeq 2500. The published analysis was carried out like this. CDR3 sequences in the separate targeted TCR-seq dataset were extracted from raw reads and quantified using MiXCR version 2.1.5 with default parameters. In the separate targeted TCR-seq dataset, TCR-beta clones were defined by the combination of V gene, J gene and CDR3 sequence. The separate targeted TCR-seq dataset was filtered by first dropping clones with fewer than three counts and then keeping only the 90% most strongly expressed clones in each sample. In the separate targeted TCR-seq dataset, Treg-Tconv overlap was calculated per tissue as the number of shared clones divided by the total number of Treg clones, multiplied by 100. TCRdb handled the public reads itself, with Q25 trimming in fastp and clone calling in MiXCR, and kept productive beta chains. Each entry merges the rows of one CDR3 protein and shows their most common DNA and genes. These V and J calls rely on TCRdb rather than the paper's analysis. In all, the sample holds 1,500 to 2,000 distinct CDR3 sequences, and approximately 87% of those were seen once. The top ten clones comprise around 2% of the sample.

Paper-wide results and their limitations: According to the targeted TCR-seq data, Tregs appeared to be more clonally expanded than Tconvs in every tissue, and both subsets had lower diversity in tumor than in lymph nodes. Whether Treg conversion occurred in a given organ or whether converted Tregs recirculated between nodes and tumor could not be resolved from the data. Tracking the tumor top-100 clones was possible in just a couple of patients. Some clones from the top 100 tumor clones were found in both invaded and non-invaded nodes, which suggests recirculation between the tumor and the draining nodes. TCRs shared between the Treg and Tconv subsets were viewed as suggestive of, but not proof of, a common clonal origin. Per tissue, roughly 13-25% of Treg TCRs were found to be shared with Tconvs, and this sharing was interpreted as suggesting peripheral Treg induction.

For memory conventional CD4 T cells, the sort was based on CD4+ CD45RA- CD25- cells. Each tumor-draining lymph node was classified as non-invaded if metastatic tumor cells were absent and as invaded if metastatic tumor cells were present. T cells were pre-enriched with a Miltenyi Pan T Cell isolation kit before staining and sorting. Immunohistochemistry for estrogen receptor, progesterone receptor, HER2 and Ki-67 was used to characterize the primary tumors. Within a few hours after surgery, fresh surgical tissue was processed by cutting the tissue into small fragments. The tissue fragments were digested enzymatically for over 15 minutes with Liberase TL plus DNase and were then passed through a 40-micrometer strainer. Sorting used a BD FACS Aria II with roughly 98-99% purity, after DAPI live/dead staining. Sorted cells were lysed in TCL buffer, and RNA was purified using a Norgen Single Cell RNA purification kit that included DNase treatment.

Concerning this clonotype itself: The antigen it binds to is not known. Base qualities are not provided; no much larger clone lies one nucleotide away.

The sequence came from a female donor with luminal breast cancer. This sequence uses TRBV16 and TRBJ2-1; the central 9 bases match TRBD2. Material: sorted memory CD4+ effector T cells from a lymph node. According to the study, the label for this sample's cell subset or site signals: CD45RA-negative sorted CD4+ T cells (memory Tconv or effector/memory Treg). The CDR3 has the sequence CASSQYSGGSEQFF. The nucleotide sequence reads TGTGCCAGCAGCCAATACAGCGGGGGGAGTGAGCAGTTCTTC.